The rows below give T cell receptor beta chains drawn from one sample of a study of cytomegalovirus exposure and HLA in healthy donors. Assay: immunoSEQ multiplex PCR; the TCRdb copy retains only in-frame clones and omits some. Among over 95,000 clones listed, 76% were seen once. Sequenced: PBMCs. Every receptor here comes from a woman between 35 and 50 years old in good health and CMV-seropositive. The CDR3 runs from the conserved cysteine through the conserved F or W. The D gene is left open where the match is weak. Rows give clone size only sometimes, using once, few, many, or a class for an expanded clone.

DNA	CDR3	size	D	V	J
TGTGCCAGCAGCTTAGGTTCGGGACTAACCGGGACCCAGTACTTC	CASSLGSGLTGTQYF	once	TRBD2	TRBV7-2	TRBJ2-5
TGTGCCAGCAGCTCACGCAGGGGAAATGAGCAGTTCTTC	CASSSRRGNEQFF	-	-	TRBV7-2	TRBJ2-1
TGTGCCAGCAGCCGAAAAGCTACAGGGGGACCTGAAGCTTTCTTT	CASSRKATGGPEAFF	few	TRBD1	TRBV11-2	TRBJ1-1
TGCGCCAGCAGCCTGGTACAGGGGGCCTGGGAGACCCAGTACTTC	CASSLVQGAWETQYF	once	TRBD1	TRBV5-1	TRBJ2-5
TGTGCCAGCTCACCTGTTGGGCAGGGATCACCCCTCCACTTT	CASSPVGQGSPLHF	-	-	TRBV18	TRBJ1-6
TGTGCCGCCGTGACGGGGAGTAATGGCTACACCTTC	CAAVTGSNGYTF	-	-	TRBV6-5	TRBJ1-2
TGTGCCAGCAGAACCGGGACTTTGTACACCGGGGAGCTGTTTTTT	CASRTGTLYTGELFF	-	-	TRBV28	TRBJ2-2
TGCAGCGTTGAGGACAGCTTAAATGAAAAACTGTTTTTT	CSVEDSLNEKLFF	-	-	TRBV29-1	TRBJ1-4
TGTGCCAGCAGCTCAAGACGGGAATCCTACGAGCAGTACTTC	CASSSRRESYEQYF	-	-	TRBV7-2	TRBJ2-7
TGTGCCAGCAGCCAGATTTTCGGGACAGGGGTTTCTGGCTACACCTTC	CASSQIFGTGVSGYTF	-	TRBD1	TRBV14	TRBJ1-2
TGCGCCAGCAGCCAAGGCCCTAGGGGTGGTCGGGACGAGCAGTACTTC	CASSQGPRGGRDEQYF	-	-	TRBV4-1	TRBJ2-7
TGCGCCAGCAGTGAGCTCCAGGGGACCCAGTACTTC	CASSELQGTQYF	-	-	TRBV10-2	TRBJ2-5
TGTGCCAGCAGCCCCGGGGTGCACAACTATGGCTACACCTTC	CASSPGVHNYGYTF	-	-	TRBV5-6	TRBJ1-2
TGCAGCGCCGGGACAGGGGACTTCTTC	CSAGTGDFF	-	TRBD1	TRBV29-1	TRBJ1-2
TGTGCCACAAAAAGGAGCGTCGACAATCAGCCCCAGCATTTT	CATKRSVDNQPQHF	-	-	TRBV19	TRBJ1-5
TGCGCCAGCAGTCCGGGGATGGACACCGGGGAGCTGTTTTTT	CASSPGMDTGELFF	-	-	TRBV5-1	TRBJ2-2
TGTGCCAGCAATCTTCAGGGGGGCACTGAAGCTTTCTTT	CASNLQGGTEAFF	-	TRBD1	TRBV6-5	TRBJ1-1
TGTGCCAGCAGCCCCGCTTTAGGGACAGGGGGAGAGCCCCAGCATTTT	CASSPALGTGGEPQHF	-	TRBD1	TRBV7-9	TRBJ1-5
TGTGCCAGCAGTGAAACTAGGGTCCTTCAAGAGACCCAGTACTTC	CASSETRVLQETQYF	-	-	TRBV2	TRBJ2-5
TGCGCCAGCAGCACCGTAGCGGATAGAGAGACCCAGTACTTC	CASSTVADRETQYF	few	-	TRBV5-1	TRBJ2-5
TGTGCCAGTAGTAAAATGATTGGGACAAGGGGCTATAAAAGCTCTGGAAACACCATATATTTT	CASSKMIGTRGYKSSGNTIYF	-	-	TRBV19	TRBJ1-3
TGTGCCAGCAGTAAGCAGGGGGTGGGGTACAATGAGCAGTTCTTC	CASSKQGVGYNEQFF	-	TRBD1	TRBV7-3	TRBJ2-1
TGTGCTAGCAGCTTGGGGACAGGGGGCGAGGAAAAACTGTTTTTT	CASSLGTGGEEKLFF	-	TRBD1	TRBV7-7	TRBJ1-4
TGTGCCAGCAATGCGGGGGGTTCGAACAATGAGCAGTTCTTC	CASNAGGSNNEQFF	few	TRBD2	TRBV6-1	TRBJ2-1
TGCGCCAGCACGGGATTCGGGGAGCTGTTTTTT	CASTGFGELFF	-	-	TRBV5-1	TRBJ2-2
TGTGCCAGCAGCCAACCTTCCGGGACAGGGGCCAACGAGCAGTACTTC	CASSQPSGTGANEQYF	-	TRBD1	TRBV4-2	TRBJ2-7
TGTGCCAGCGAAACGGGACAGGGGGCAGGTCAGCCCCAGCATTTT	CASETGQGAGQPQHF	-	TRBD1	TRBV6-1	TRBJ1-5
TGTGCCAGCAGCTTTTGGACAGACTATAACTATGGCTACACCTTC	CASSFWTDYNYGYTF	-	-	TRBV6-5	TRBJ1-2
TGTGCCACCAGCACTAGACAGGGTTTGGAGCAGTACTTC	CATSTRQGLEQYF	-	TRBD1	TRBV15	TRBJ2-7
TGTGCCAGCGAAACGGGACTTCAAGGCGGCTATGGCTACACCTTC	CASETGLQGGYGYTF	-	-	TRBV6-1	TRBJ1-2
TGTGCCAGCAGCTTGATGGGGGGCAATGAGCAGTTCTTC	CASSLMGGNEQFF	-	-	TRBV5-4	TRBJ2-1
TGCGCCAGCAGCTTAGCAGGCAGGGGAGAGGAGACCCAGTACTTC	CASSLAGRGEETQYF	-	-	TRBV5-1	TRBJ2-5
TGCGCCAGCAGCTTGGAAGGACAGGGTGGCGGAAACACCATATATTTT	CASSLEGQGGGNTIYF	-	TRBD1	TRBV5-1	TRBJ1-3
TGTGCCAGCAGACCCTCTGCGGGTCCGGAGACCCAGTACTTC	CASRPSAGPETQYF	once	-	TRBV6-5	TRBJ2-5
TGTGCCAGCAGCCGAGGGGGCGCCTACGAGCAGTACTTC	CASSRGGAYEQYF	-	TRBD1	TRBV7-9	TRBJ2-7
TGTGCCAGCAGTCAGACAGGGTACACCGGGGAGCTGTTTTTT	CASSQTGYTGELFF	-	TRBD1	TRBV6-6	TRBJ2-2
TGTGCCAGCAGCCCAGGACTAGCGGGGTCCTACGAGCAGTACTTC	CASSPGLAGSYEQYF	-	TRBD2	TRBV7-6	TRBJ2-7
TGTGCCAGTAGTGAACAGATTATGAACACTGAAGCTTTCTTT	CASSEQIMNTEAFF	-	-	TRBV19	TRBJ1-1
TGTGCCAGCAGTGTCCGGGACACCAGCTACGAGCAGTACTTC	CASSVRDTSYEQYF	-	-	TRBV6-1	TRBJ2-7
TGTGCCAGCAGCCGCGGGGGGTCCTACGAGCAGTACTTC	CASSRGGSYEQYF	-	TRBD2	TRBV11-2	TRBJ2-7
TGCGCCAGCAGCGTCGGGGTAGTGGATACGCAGTATTTT	CASSVGVVDTQYF	-	-	TRBV5-1	TRBJ2-3
TGTGCCATCAGAGACACATCAGGGGGAGCTTTCTTT	CAIRDTSGGAFF	-	TRBD1	TRBV10-3	TRBJ1-1
TGTGCCAGCAGTGTCGGACTACCCACAGATACGCAGTATTTT	CASSVGLPTDTQYF	-	-	TRBV25-1	TRBJ2-3
TGTGCCAGCAACCCCGGTGGAGGGTCCCATGGCTACACCTTC	CASNPGGGSHGYTF	-	-	TRBV2	TRBJ1-2
TGTGCCAGTGACCGGGACAGCTATGGCTACACCTTC	CASDRDSYGYTF	-	TRBD1	TRBV19	TRBJ1-2